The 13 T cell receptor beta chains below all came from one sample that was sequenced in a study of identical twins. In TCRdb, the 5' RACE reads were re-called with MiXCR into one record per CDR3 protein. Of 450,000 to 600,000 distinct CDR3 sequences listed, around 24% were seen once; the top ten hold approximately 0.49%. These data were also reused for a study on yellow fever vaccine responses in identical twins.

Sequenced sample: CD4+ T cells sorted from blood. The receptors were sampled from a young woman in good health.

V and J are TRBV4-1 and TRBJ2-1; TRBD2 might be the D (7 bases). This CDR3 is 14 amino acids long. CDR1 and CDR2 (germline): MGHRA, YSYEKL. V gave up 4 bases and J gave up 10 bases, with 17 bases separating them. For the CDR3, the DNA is TGCGCCAGCAGCCCGGAGGGGGGGCTCGGAGAGCAGTTCTTC. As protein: CASSPEGGLGEQFF.

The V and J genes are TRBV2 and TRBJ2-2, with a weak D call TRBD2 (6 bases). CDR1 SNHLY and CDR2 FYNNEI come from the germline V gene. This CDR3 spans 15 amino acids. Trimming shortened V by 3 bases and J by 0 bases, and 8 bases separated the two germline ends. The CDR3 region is CASSDSGPNTGELFF. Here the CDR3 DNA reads TGTGCCAGCAGTGATAGCGGCCCGAACACCGGGGAGCTGTTTTTT.

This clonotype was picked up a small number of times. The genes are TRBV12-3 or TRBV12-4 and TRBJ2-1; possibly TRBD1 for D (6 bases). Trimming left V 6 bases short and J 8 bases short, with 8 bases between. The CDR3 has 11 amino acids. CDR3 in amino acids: CASRHRDEQFF. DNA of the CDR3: TGTGCCAGCAGGCACAGGGATGAGCAGTTCTTC.

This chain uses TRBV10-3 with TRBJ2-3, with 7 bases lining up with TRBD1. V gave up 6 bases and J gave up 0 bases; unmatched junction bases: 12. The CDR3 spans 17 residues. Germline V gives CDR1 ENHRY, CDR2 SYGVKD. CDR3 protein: CAIRPGQIFASTDTQYF. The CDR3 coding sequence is TGTGCCATCAGACCGGGACAGATATTCGCTAGCACAGATACGCAGTATTTT.

In DNA form, the CDR3 reads TGTGCCAGCAGCGACGCCCTAACAGGGAACTCCATCAATGAGCAGTTCTTC. It encodes CASSDALTGNSINEQFF. The chain employs TRBV6-2 or TRBV6-3 and TRBJ2-1; possible D gene TRBD1, 6 bases. Trimming left V 6 bases short and J 6 bases short, with 24 bases between. CDR1 and CDR2 (germline): MNHEY, SVGEGT. CDR3 size: 17 residues.

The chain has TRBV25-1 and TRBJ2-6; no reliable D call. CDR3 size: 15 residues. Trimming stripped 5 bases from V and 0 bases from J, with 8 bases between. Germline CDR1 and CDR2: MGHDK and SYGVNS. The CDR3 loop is CASSTPGSGANVLTF. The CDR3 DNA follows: TGTGCCAGCAGTACCCCCGGCTCTGGGGCCAACGTCCTGACTTTC.

CDR3 DNA: TGCGCCAGCAGCTTGGGTCAGGGGTACGGTTACGAGCAGTACTTC. Its translation is CASSLGQGYGYEQYF. The gene calls are TRBV5-1 and TRBJ2-7; D is perhaps TRBD1 (6 bases). The CDR3 loop spans 15 amino acids. CDR1 and CDR2 (germline): SGHRS, YFSETQ. Deletions cut 0 bases from V and 4 bases from J, with 14 bases between.

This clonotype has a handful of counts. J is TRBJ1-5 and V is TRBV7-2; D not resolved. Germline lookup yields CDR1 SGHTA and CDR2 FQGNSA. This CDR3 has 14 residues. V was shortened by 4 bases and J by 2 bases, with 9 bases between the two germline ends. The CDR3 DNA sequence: TGTGCCAGCAGCTCCATAAGGGGCAATCAGCCCCAGCATTTT. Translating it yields CASSSIRGNQPQHF.

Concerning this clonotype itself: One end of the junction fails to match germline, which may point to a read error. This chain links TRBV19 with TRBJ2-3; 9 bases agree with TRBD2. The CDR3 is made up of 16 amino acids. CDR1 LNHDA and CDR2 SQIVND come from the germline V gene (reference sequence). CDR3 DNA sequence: TGTGCCAGGAGTATGGCGGGGGGGATACACACAGATACGCAGTATTTT. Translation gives CARSMAGGIHTDTQYF.

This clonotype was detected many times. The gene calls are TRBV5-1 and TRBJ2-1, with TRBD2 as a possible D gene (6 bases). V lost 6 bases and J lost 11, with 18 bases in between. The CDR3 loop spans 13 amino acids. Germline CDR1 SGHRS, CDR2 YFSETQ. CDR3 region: CASMGTSQQQQFF. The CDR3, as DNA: TGCGCCAGCATGGGGACTTCTCAGCAGCAGCAGTTCTTC.

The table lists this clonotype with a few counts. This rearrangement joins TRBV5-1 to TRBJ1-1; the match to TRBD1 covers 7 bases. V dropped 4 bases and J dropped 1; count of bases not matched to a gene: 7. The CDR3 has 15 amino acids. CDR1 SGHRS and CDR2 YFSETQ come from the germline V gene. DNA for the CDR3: TGCGCCAGCAGCATTACGGGACAGCCGAACACTGAAGCTTTCTTT. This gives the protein CASSITGQPNTEAFF.

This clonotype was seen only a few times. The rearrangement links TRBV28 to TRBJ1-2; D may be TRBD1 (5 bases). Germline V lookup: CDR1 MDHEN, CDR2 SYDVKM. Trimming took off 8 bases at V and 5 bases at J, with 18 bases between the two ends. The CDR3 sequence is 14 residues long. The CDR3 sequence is CASVKQGFTYGYTF. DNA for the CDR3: TGTGCCAGCGTGAAGCAGGGATTCACTTATGGCTACACCTTC.

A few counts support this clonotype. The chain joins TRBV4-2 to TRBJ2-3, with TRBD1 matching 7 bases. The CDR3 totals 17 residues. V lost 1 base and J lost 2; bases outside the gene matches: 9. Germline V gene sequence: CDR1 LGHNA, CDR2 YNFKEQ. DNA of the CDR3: TGTGCCAGCAGCCAAGGTGACAGGGCCATTTCCACAGATACGCAGTATTTT. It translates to CASSQGDRAISTDTQYF.